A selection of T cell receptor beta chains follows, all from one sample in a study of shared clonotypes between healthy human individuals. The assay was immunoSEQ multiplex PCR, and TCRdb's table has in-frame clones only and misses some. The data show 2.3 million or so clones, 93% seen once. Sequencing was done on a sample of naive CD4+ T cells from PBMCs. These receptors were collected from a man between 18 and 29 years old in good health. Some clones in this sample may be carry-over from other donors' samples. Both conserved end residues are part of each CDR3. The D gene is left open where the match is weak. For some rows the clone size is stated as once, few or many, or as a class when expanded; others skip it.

CDR3 protein: CASSRDRGLGDEQFF
CDR3 DNA: TGTGCCAGCAGCAGGGACAGGGGGCTTGGTGATGAGCAGTTCTTC
D gene: TRBD1
J gene: TRBJ2-1
clone size: -
V gene: TRBV7-9

CDR3 protein: CASSFRTSQTDTQYF
CDR3 DNA: TGTGCCAGCAGCTTTCGGACTAGCCAGACAGATACGCAGTATTTT
D gene: TRBD2
J gene: TRBJ2-3
clone size: -
V gene: TRBV7-2

CDR3 protein: CASSRRLGQDIFYEQYF
CDR3 DNA: TGCGCCAGCAGCCGTCGATTAGGACAGGACATATTTTACGAGCAGTACTTC
D gene: TRBD1
J gene: TRBJ2-7
clone size: -
V gene: TRBV4-3

CDR3 protein: CASSPVGTVSYEQYF
CDR3 DNA: TGTGCCAGCAGCCCCGTAGGGACAGTCTCCTACGAGCAGTACTTC
D gene: TRBD1
J gene: TRBJ2-7
clone size: once
V gene: TRBV7-9

CDR3 protein: CASSAERDGTTNPHEQYF
CDR3 DNA: TGTGCCAGCAGCGCAGAACGAGACGGGACTACCAATCCCCACGAGCAGTACTTC
D gene: TRBD2
J gene: TRBJ2-7
clone size: -
V gene: TRBV9

CDR3 protein: CASSLWGTSGYSSYNEQFF
CDR3 DNA: TGTGCCAGCAGTTTATGGGGGACTAGCGGCTACAGCTCCTACAATGAGCAGTTCTTC
D gene: TRBD2
J gene: TRBJ2-1
clone size: -
V gene: TRBV27

CDR3 protein: CASSRGRNYYEQYF
CDR3 DNA: TGTGCCAGCAGCCGAGGGAGGAACTACTACGAGCAGTACTTC
D gene: -
J gene: TRBJ2-7
clone size: -
V gene: TRBV5-6

CDR3 protein: CASSLYGANTGELFF
CDR3 DNA: TGTGCCAGCAGCCTTTACGGGGCTAACACCGGGGAGCTGTTTTTT
D gene: -
J gene: TRBJ2-2
clone size: -
V gene: TRBV7-2

CDR3 protein: CASSLNGAVDGYTF
CDR3 DNA: TGTGCCAGCAGCTTAAATGGGGCAGTAGATGGCTACACCTTC
D gene: -
J gene: TRBJ1-2
clone size: -
V gene: TRBV7-8

CDR3 protein: CASSPPGATGYTF
CDR3 DNA: TGTGCCAGCTCACCACCGGGGGCTACCGGCTACACCTTC
D gene: -
J gene: TRBJ1-2
clone size: -
V gene: TRBV18

CDR3 protein: CASSLWSGYSTDTQYF
CDR3 DNA: TGTGCCAGCAGTTTATGGAGCGGCTATAGCACAGATACGCAGTATTTT
D gene: -
J gene: TRBJ2-3
clone size: -
V gene: TRBV27

CDR3 protein: CASSLKRVRYQETQYF
CDR3 DNA: TGTGCCAGCAGTCTCAAAAGGGTCAGGTACCAAGAGACCCAGTACTTC
D gene: -
J gene: TRBJ2-5
clone size: -
V gene: TRBV28

CDR3 protein: CASSPWRGDLVKGYTF
CDR3 DNA: TGTGCCAGCAGCCCCTGGCGGGGGGATCTGGTTAAGGGCTACACCTTC
D gene: -
J gene: TRBJ1-2
clone size: -
V gene: TRBV4-2

CDR3 protein: CASSNTSDSSYEQYF
CDR3 DNA: TGTGCCAGCAGCAATACAAGCGATAGCTCCTACGAGCAGTACTTC
D gene: -
J gene: TRBJ2-7
clone size: -
V gene: TRBV21-1

CDR3 protein: CASSIVKGRNEQYF
CDR3 DNA: TGTGCCAGCAGCATCGTGAAGGGCAGGAACGAGCAGTACTTC
D gene: -
J gene: TRBJ2-7
clone size: -
V gene: TRBV28

CDR3 protein: CASSSWDRGDYEQYF
CDR3 DNA: TGTGCCAGCAGCTCCTGGGACAGGGGGGACTACGAGCAGTACTTC
D gene: TRBD1
J gene: TRBJ2-7
clone size: -
V gene: TRBV7-9

CDR3 protein: CASSVGIAGGPRAYNEQFF
CDR3 DNA: TGTGCCAGCAGCGTAGGGATAGCGGGAGGGCCTCGTGCCTACAATGAGCAGTTCTTC
D gene: TRBD2
J gene: TRBJ2-1
clone size: -
V gene: TRBV9

CDR3 protein: CASSLGINQPQHF
CDR3 DNA: TGTGCCAGCAGCTTGGGTATCAATCAGCCCCAGCATTTT
D gene: -
J gene: TRBJ1-5
clone size: -
V gene: TRBV5-8

CDR3 protein: CASSTNRDRGYGYTF
CDR3 DNA: TGTGCCAGCAGTACTAACCGGGACAGGGGCTACGGCTACACCTTC
D gene: TRBD1
J gene: TRBJ1-2
clone size: -
V gene: TRBV6-1

CDR3 protein: CASSLGDRAGEKLFF
CDR3 DNA: TGTGCCAGCAGTTTGGGTGACAGGGCGGGGGAAAAACTGTTTTTT
D gene: TRBD1
J gene: TRBJ1-4
clone size: -
V gene: TRBV28

CDR3 protein: CASSMRRGAGGITDTQYF
CDR3 DNA: TGTGCCAGCAGCATGCGTCGCGGGGCGGGAGGGATCACAGATACGCAGTATTTT
D gene: TRBD2
J gene: TRBJ2-3
clone size: once
V gene: TRBV11-2

CDR3 protein: CASSPGLAAYNEQFF
CDR3 DNA: TGTGCCAGCAGCCCCGGACTAGCGGCCTACAATGAGCAGTTCTTC
D gene: TRBD2
J gene: TRBJ2-1
clone size: -
V gene: TRBV11-2

CDR3 protein: CSVEGTGGTEAFF
CDR3 DNA: TGCAGCGTTGAGGGGACAGGAGGTACTGAAGCTTTCTTT
D gene: TRBD1
J gene: TRBJ1-1
clone size: -
V gene: TRBV29-1

CDR3 protein: CASSLSPGTGGFEQYF
CDR3 DNA: TGTGCCAGCAGTTTATCCCCCGGGACAGGGGGCTTCGAGCAGTACTTC
D gene: TRBD1
J gene: TRBJ2-7
clone size: -
V gene: TRBV28

CDR3 protein: CASSYRGPGYGYTF
CDR3 DNA: TGTGCCAGCTCTTACAGGGGGCCTGGCTATGGCTACACCTTC
D gene: TRBD1
J gene: TRBJ1-2
clone size: -
V gene: TRBV6-5

CDR3 protein: CSVGLAGGPGETQYF
CDR3 DNA: TGCAGCGTTGGGCTAGCGGGAGGGCCAGGAGAGACCCAGTACTTC
D gene: TRBD2
J gene: TRBJ2-5
clone size: -
V gene: TRBV29-1

CDR3 protein: CASRGEGQQYGYTF
CDR3 DNA: TGTGCCAGCAGGGGAGAGGGACAGCAGTATGGCTACACCTTC
D gene: TRBD1
J gene: TRBJ1-2
clone size: once
V gene: TRBV6-6

CDR3 protein: CASRRDPSDGYTF
CDR3 DNA: TGTGCCAGCCGTCGCGATCCAAGCGATGGCTACACCTTC
D gene: -
J gene: TRBJ1-2
clone size: -
V gene: TRBV6-5

CDR3 protein: CASSLIRGAEAFF
CDR3 DNA: TGTGCCAGCAGCTTGATCAGGGGAGCTGAAGCTTTCTTT
D gene: -
J gene: TRBJ1-1
clone size: -
V gene: TRBV5-5

CDR3 protein: CASTEPAISGAFF
CDR3 DNA: TGTGCCAGCACCGAACCCGCAATCTCTGGGGCTTTCTTT
D gene: -
J gene: TRBJ1-1
clone size: -
V gene: TRBV6-6

CDR3 protein: CASSFLGLALDNEQFF
CDR3 DNA: TGTGCCAGCAGCTTTCTCGGGCTAGCGCTAGACAATGAGCAGTTCTTC
D gene: -
J gene: TRBJ2-1
clone size: -
V gene: TRBV7-2

CDR3 protein: CASSPTSGSSYEQYF
CDR3 DNA: TGTGCCAGCAGCCCGACTAGCGGGAGCTCCTACGAGCAGTACTTC
D gene: TRBD2
J gene: TRBJ2-7
clone size: -
V gene: TRBV5-6

CDR3 protein: CASSLETGLYGYTF
CDR3 DNA: TGCGCCAGCAGCTTGGAGACAGGGCTCTATGGCTACACCTTC
D gene: TRBD1
J gene: TRBJ1-2
clone size: -
V gene: TRBV5-1

CDR3 protein: CASSFRQVQETQYF
CDR3 DNA: TGCGCCAGCAGCTTTAGGCAAGTCCAAGAGACCCAGTACTTC
D gene: -
J gene: TRBJ2-5
clone size: -
V gene: TRBV5-1

CDR3 protein: CASSTGTGEKYEQYF
CDR3 DNA: TGTGCCAGCAGCACCGGGACAGGGGAGAAGTACGAGCAGTACTTC
D gene: TRBD1
J gene: TRBJ2-7
clone size: -
V gene: TRBV7-3

CDR3 protein: CASSTGARQPQHF
CDR3 DNA: TGTGCCAGCAGTACAGGGGCCAGGCAGCCCCAGCATTTT
D gene: TRBD1
J gene: TRBJ1-5
clone size: -
V gene: TRBV6-5

CDR3 protein: CASSPTGLYYNEQFF
CDR3 DNA: TGTGCCAGCAGTCCGACAGGTCTTTACTACAATGAGCAGTTCTTC
D gene: -
J gene: TRBJ2-1
clone size: -
V gene: TRBV28

CDR3 protein: CASKNSGRYEQYF
CDR3 DNA: TGTGCCAGCAAGAACTCAGGGCGTTACGAGCAGTACTTC
D gene: -
J gene: TRBJ2-7
clone size: once
V gene: TRBV28

CDR3 protein: CASRGQEAFF
CDR3 DNA: TGTGCCAGCAGGGGACAGGAAGCTTTCTTT
D gene: TRBD1
J gene: TRBJ1-1
clone size: -
V gene: TRBV2

CDR3 protein: CASSWDNNSGNTIYF
CDR3 DNA: TGTGCCAGCAGTTGGGACAACAACTCTGGAAACACCATATATTTT
D gene: -
J gene: TRBJ1-3
clone size: -
V gene: TRBV28

CDR3 protein: CASQWGGDAGELFF
CDR3 DNA: TGTGCCAGTCAATGGGGCGGGGATGCCGGGGAGCTGTTTTTT
D gene: -
J gene: TRBJ2-2
clone size: -
V gene: TRBV19

CDR3 protein: CASSVAGGPVQETQYF
CDR3 DNA: TGTGCCAGCAGTGTCGCGGGAGGGCCCGTCCAAGAGACCCAGTACTTC
D gene: TRBD2
J gene: TRBJ2-5
clone size: -
V gene: TRBV6-1

CDR3 protein: CASSPPSAYEQYF
CDR3 DNA: TGTGCCAGCTCACCACCCTCCGCTTACGAGCAGTACTTC
D gene: -
J gene: TRBJ2-7
clone size: -
V gene: TRBV18

CDR3 protein: CASSEQGRELAKNIQYF
CDR3 DNA: TGTGCCAGCAGTGAACAGGGACGCGAACTAGCCAAAAACATTCAGTACTTC
D gene: -
J gene: TRBJ2-4
clone size: -
V gene: TRBV2

CDR3 protein: CASSPWRGTGGEKLFF
CDR3 DNA: TGTGCCAGCAGCCCCTGGCGAGGGACAGGGGGTGAAAAACTGTTTTTT
D gene: TRBD1
J gene: TRBJ1-4
clone size: -
V gene: TRBV7-2

CDR3 protein: CASSLGGTSAGYEQYF
CDR3 DNA: TGCGCCAGCAGCTTGGGAGGGACTAGCGCAGGCTACGAGCAGTACTTC
D gene: TRBD2
J gene: TRBJ2-7
clone size: once
V gene: TRBV5-1

CDR3 protein: CASRLTGRNQPQHF
CDR3 DNA: TGTGCCAGCAGACTGACAGGGCGGAATCAGCCCCAGCATTTT
D gene: TRBD1
J gene: TRBJ1-5
clone size: -
V gene: TRBV6-6

CDR3 protein: CASSLVRETYEQYF
CDR3 DNA: TGTGCCAGCAGTTTAGTCAGGGAGACCTACGAGCAGTACTTC
D gene: -
J gene: TRBJ2-7
clone size: -
V gene: TRBV28